The subject of this entry is one TCR beta chain. This entry is derived from a study of shared clonotypes between healthy human individuals. Clones were read by immunoSEQ multiplex PCR, and TCRdb kept only the in-frame ones, dropping some. The data show 2,500,000 or so clones, 85% to 95% seen once. V dropped 7 bases and J dropped 4 bases, with 11 bases sitting between them. Germline V gene data show CDR1 as MNHEY and CDR2 as SVGAGI. The CDR3 has 14 residues. The source is a man aged 18 to 35 in good health. Some clones in this sample may be carry-over from other donors' samples. The sample taken for sequencing was naive CD4+ T cells from PBMCs. Sample subset: CD45RA+ positively selected. V is TRBV6-5 and J is TRBJ2-6; D gene unclear. The chain's CDR3 is CASTPSSGANVLTF. As DNA, the CDR3 is TGTGCCAGCACCCCCTCCTCCGGGGCCAACGTCCTGACTTTC.